This TCR beta chain appears in the sequencing data of a study of metastatic and nonmetastatic thyroid tumors. In the study overall: Comparative analysis of repertoires was undertaken across blood and tumor or nodule tissue obtained from malignant and benign thyroid patients. Study-level findings and limits: The study reportedly found significantly higher TCR beta diversity in malignant thyroid tumors than benign nodules, in blood and tumor.

The germline V gene has CDR1 LNHDA and CDR2 SQIVND (reference sequence). The CDR3 sequence is 13 residues long. With 8 bases removed from V and 9 bases from J, the gap between germline ends came to 17 bases. This clone was observed at least ten times. Antigen unknown. Among the patients, none had received any treatment before thyroid surgery. In the original workflow: Clinicopathological groups supplied CDR3 differences that were used to build a distant-metastasis classifier for papillary thyroid cancer. TCRdb reanalyzed the PCR reads with MiXCR. TCRdb's processing, not the authors' own work, is the source of the V and J calls. This sample carries about 22,000 clones, around 18% of them seen once, and the ten largest clones take 2.7%.

This TCR came from a male donor with papillary thyroid cancer or a benign thyroid nodule (not recorded which). Some clones in this sample may be carry-over from other donors' samples. Sample: adjacent normal tissue. The chain carries TRBV19 and TRBJ1-5; no reliable D call. CDR3 amino acids: CASLDPRGRPQHF. DNA of the CDR3: TGTGCCAGTTTGGACCCACGGGGTCGGCCCCAGCATTTT.